This entry lists 17 T cell receptor beta chains sequenced from one sample in a study of cytomegalovirus exposure and HLA in healthy donors. PCR employed 60 Vbeta and 13 Jbeta primers. Assay: immunoSEQ multiplex PCR; the TCRdb copy retains only in-frame clones and omits some. The top ten hold about 3.5% of the sample, which has about 150,000 clones, more than 75% seen once. Source material: PBMCs. These TCRs come from a human donor in good health.

The rearrangement uses TRBV5-1 and TRBJ2-1; TRBD2 matches 9 bases. Per germline, CDR1 SGHRS and CDR2 YFSETQ. CDR3 length equals 15 residues. The V and J ends lost 0 bases and 6 bases, in that order; junction bases with no gene match: 4. CDR3 loop: CASSLVVAGANEQFF. The CDR3 nucleotides are TGCGCCAGCAGCTTGGTAGTAGCGGGAGCCAATGAGCAGTTCTTC.

The chain combines TRBV30 with TRBJ1-6; D remains unclear. The CDR3 has 16 residues. CDR1 is GTSNPN and CDR2 is SVGIG in the germline V gene (reference sequence). Trimming shortened V by 2 bases and J by 7 bases, and 18 bases separated the two germline ends. The CDR3 sequence is CAWSLALRVRNSPLHF. CDR3 coding DNA: TGTGCCTGGAGTCTCGCTCTCCGGGTGAGAAATTCACCCCTCCACTTT.

The chain links TRBV12-5 to TRBJ1-1; D remains ambiguous. The CDR3 loop spans 16 amino acids. The germline V gene has CDR1 LGHNT and CDR2 FRNRAP. The germline V and J ends were trimmed by 0 bases and 4 bases, with 15 bases remaining between them. The CDR3 here is CASGLVRASWGTEAFF. CDR3 DNA: TGTGCTAGTGGTTTGGTGAGGGCATCTTGGGGCACTGAAGCTTTCTTT.

The chain carries TRBV5-4 and TRBJ1-1; D uncertain. V shed 4 bases and J shed 4 bases, with 17 bases lying between them. This CDR3 has 15 amino acids. Germline V CDR1 and CDR2: SGHNT, YYREEE (reference sequence). The CDR3: CASSPGGRPGTEAFF. The CDR3 nucleotides read TGTGCCAGCAGCCCCGGAGGGCGGCCTGGCACTGAAGCTTTCTTT.

The V and J genes are TRBV5-6 and TRBJ2-1, with 8 positions matching TRBD1. V lost 4 bases, J lost 0 bases, and 3 bases stayed unmatched. The CDR3 sequence is 15 residues long. CDR1 SGHDT and CDR2 YYEEEE come from the germline V gene. This chain's CDR3 is CASSVGTGSYNEQFF. The CDR3 DNA reads TGTGCCAGCAGCGTCGGGACAGGCTCCTACAATGAGCAGTTCTTC.

The V and J genes are TRBV19 and TRBJ2-5; no firm D call. From germline, CDR1 is LNHDA and CDR2 SQIVND (reference sequence). Trimming took 2 bases from V and 2 from J, leaving 6 bases between them. This CDR3 region has 13 residues. The CDR3 nucleotides are TGTGCCAGTAGTATAACAATTCAAGAGACCCAGTACTTC. Its translation is CASSITIQETQYF.

The chain joins TRBV7-3 to TRBJ2-2; 9 nucleotides line up with TRBD1. The junction had 4 bases not matched to a gene; V was cut back by 3 bases and J by 5 bases. The CDR3 consists of 15 residues. Germline CDR1 SGHTA, CDR2 FQGTGA. The DNA of the CDR3 is TGTGCCAGCAGCTTGACAGGGGGGTTGACCGGGGAGCTGTTTTTT. This translates into CASSLTGGLTGELFF.

The chain has TRBV28 and TRBJ1-4; the match to TRBD1 covers 10 bases. Germline V CDR1 and CDR2: MDHEN, SYDVKM. V dropped 5 bases and J dropped 6; count of bases not matched to a gene: 9. The CDR3 sequence is 16 residues long. CDR3 DNA sequence: TGTGCCAGCAGTCCCGGACAGGGGGAAGTAGATGAAAAACTGTTTTTT. This gives the protein CASSPGQGEVDEKLFF.

This clone was found once. The sample contains more than one DNA sequence encoding this CDR3. In nucleotides, the CDR3 is TGTGCCAGCAGCTTAGGGACAGGCAGTTCTGAAGCTTTCTTT. Translation: CASSLGTGSSEAFF. The chain recombines TRBV7-8 with TRBJ1-1; TRBD1 aligns across 7 bases. With V trimmed by 1 base and J by 6 bases, 5 bases remained unmatched. This CDR3 comprises 14 residues. CDR1 is SGHVS and CDR2 is FQNEAQ in the germline V gene.

In its sample, this clone was seen a few times. The chain couples TRBV6-6 to TRBJ1-5, with TRBD1 matching over 11 bases. This CDR3 comprises 15 residues. J lost 1 base, V lost 6 bases, and 2 bases had no gene match. Per the germline V gene, CDR1 is MNHNY and CDR2 is SVGAGI (reference sequence). The CDR3 DNA is TGTGCCAGCAGGGACAGGGGGCGCAGCAATCAGCCCCAGCATTTT. Residues: CASRDRGRSNQPQHF.

This chain uses TRBV30 with TRBJ2-1; 12 bases match TRBD1. In germline, CDR1 is GTSNPN, CDR2 SVGIG (reference sequence). The CDR3 is 14 amino acids. Trimming took 0 bases from V and 8 from J; bases not matched to a gene: 2. CDR3 amino acids: CAWSVGQGAYEQFF. The CDR3 DNA sequence: TGTGCCTGGAGTGTGGGACAGGGGGCTTATGAGCAGTTCTTC.

The chain employs TRBV5-1 and TRBJ2-3; D perhaps matches TRBD2 (5 bases). This CDR3 spans 14 amino acids. The germline V gene encodes CDR1 SGHRS and CDR2 YFSETQ. Trimming took 5 bases from V and 1 from J, leaving 11 bases between them. Written as DNA, the CDR3 is TGCGCCAGCAGGACCCAACTAGGCACAGATACGCAGTATTTT. This encodes CASRTQLGTDTQYF.

The genes are TRBV4-3 and TRBJ1-6, with 8 bases lining up with TRBD1. V shed 0 bases, J shed 11 bases, and the junction held 9 bases outside the gene matches. This CDR3 region has 16 residues. Germline-derived CDR1 and CDR2 are LGHNA and YSLEER. The CDR3 here is CASSQDPDRELAPLHF. The CDR3 coding sequence is TGCGCCAGCAGCCAAGATCCGGACAGGGAATTGGCACCCCTCCACTTT.

The J gene is TRBJ1-5, the V gene TRBV28; TRBD1 might be the D (6 bases). The CDR3 is made up of 14 amino acids. Between the trimmed V and J ends, which lost 6 bases and 1 base, there was a span of 10 bases. From germline, CDR1 is MDHEN and CDR2 SYDVKM. The CDR3 is CASSLRGSNQPQHF. The CDR3, as DNA: TGTGCCAGCAGCTTGAGGGGGAGCAATCAGCCCCAGCATTTT.

The J gene is TRBJ1-4, the V gene TRBV5-1; D gene uncertain. Germline V gene sequence: CDR1 SGHRS, CDR2 YFSETQ. Trimming left V 0 bases short and J 1 base short, with 13 bases between. The CDR3 runs to 17 residues. The CDR3 loop reads CASSLEGGGRTNEKLFF. The CDR3 nucleotides are TGCGCCAGCAGCTTGGAGGGAGGAGGGCGAACTAATGAAAAACTGTTTTTT.

This chain uses TRBV5-4 with TRBJ2-1; weak D call: TRBD1 (6 bases). The germline V and J ends were trimmed by 3 bases and 7 bases, with 11 bases remaining between them. The CDR3 is made up of 13 amino acids. Looked up from germline, CDR1 is SGHNT and CDR2 is YYREEE (reference sequence). The CDR3 loop is CASSSGQGNEQFF. The CDR3 coding sequence is TGTGCCAGCAGCTCGGGACAAGGAAATGAGCAGTTCTTC.

The V gene is TRBV15, the J gene TRBJ2-4, with a possible D match to TRBD2 (6 bases). The ends were cut back, 3 bases at V and 0 bases at J, with 9 bases in the middle. The CDR3 contains 15 residues. CDR1 and CDR2 from the germline V gene are LNHNV and YYDKDF (reference sequence). The CDR3 coding sequence is TGTGCCACCAGCAGCCAGGGACTAGCCAAAAACATTCAGTACTTC. Protein: CATSSQGLAKNIQYF.